This TCR beta chain was sequenced in a study of shared clonotypes between healthy human individuals. Whole-study context: Aged 18 to 49, the donors were a couple of women and a few men.

Across several immunoSEQ plates, the genomic DNA of each subset was split evenly. In the study's own analysis: From ImmunoSEQ came sequences covering only the junction and carrying no quality scores, so filtering differed. Measured with immunoSEQ multiplex PCR; TCRdb has only the in-frame clones, and not every one. That table supplies the V and J calls and clone size; D and trimming were determined from the DNA. This table has hundreds of thousands of clones, approximately 71% appearing once. A note on this clone: The antigen remains unidentified.

CDR3 length equals 18 residues. The germline V and J ends were trimmed by 5 bases and 8 bases, with 28 bases remaining between them. The V gene's germline CDR1 is MGHRA and CDR2 YSYEKL. Study results and caveats: Genetic and exposure-history diversity was limited by the small donor number.

The chain carries TRBV4-1 and TRBJ2-1, with D possibly matching TRBD1 (6 bases). Sequencing was done on a sample of PBMCs. This clonotype was sampled from a woman aged 35 to 49 in good health. Some clones in this sample may be carry-over from other donors' samples. The CDR3, as DNA: TGCGCCAGCAGCTCCACCCCCCAGACAGGTCTCTGGTTCGATGAGCAGTTCTTC. It translates to CASSSTPQTGLWFDEQFF.